This entry is about one TCR beta chain. The antigen is unknown. The junction had 17 bases not matched to a gene; V was cut back by 3 bases and J by 0 bases. The CDR3 extends over 20 amino acids. Per germline, CDR1 MGHRA and CDR2 YSYEKL. The record originates from a study of beta chain features in type 1 diabetes. Findings of the study overall: When Type 1 diabetes patients were examined, their TCRB CDR3s proved moderately but significantly shorter in all four CD4+ subsets. Insertion counts at VDJ junctions were lower in type 1 diabetes patients, who also showed more deletions there.

cDNA synthesis used the whole RNA isolate, giving expressed TCRB sequences. This table comes from immunoSEQ multiplex PCR, and its TCRdb copy is limited to in-frame clones, with some not included. The data show about 99,000 clones, under 30% seen once. The sequence was collected from a woman in her late teens or twenties with type 1 diabetes. The chain employs TRBV4-1 and TRBJ2-1; 7 positions agree with TRBD1. Sequenced input: central memory CD4+ T cells from blood. CDR3 sequence reads: CASSHPIRTGQIDSYNEQFF. The CDR3 bases are TGCGCCAGCAGCCACCCAATTAGAACGGGACAGATAGACTCCTACAATGAGCAGTTCTTC.